Here is one T cell receptor (beta chain) with its context. Its cognate antigen is unknown. This specimen belongs to a study of glioma-infiltrating T cells after dendritic cell vaccination. About the study: Dendritic cells derived from monocytes and pulsed with autologous tumor lysate formed the vaccine. Patients received three intradermal dendritic cell vaccine injections at biweekly intervals. Regarding the study as a whole: Few patients contributed both blood and tumor specimens.

Germline CDR1 LNHDA, CDR2 SQIVND (reference sequence). V was clipped by 4 bases and J by 1 base; unmatched bases: 15. The CDR3 totals 19 residues. TCRdb keeps only in-frame clones here, not all; method: immunoSEQ multiplex PCR. The sample lists fewer than 75,000 clones; 81% were seen once. No glioblastoma patient carried an isocitrate dehydrogenase mutation. The sequence derives from a human donor with glioblastoma. The J gene is TRBJ2-2, the V gene TRBV19; the match to TRBD1 covers 7 bases. The material was blood, obtained before dendritic cell vaccination. Here the CDR3 DNA reads TGTGCCAGTAGTAGCCTCAGCTATCACAGGGGACAGAACACCGGGGAGCTGTTTTTT. Its protein product is CASSSLSYHRGQNTGELFF.